This TCR beta chain was obtained from a study of blood T cells in healthy people across ages. General study findings and limits: The study regarded diversity estimates from one million T cells as underestimates. The donors' CMV status was not determined, possibly confounding changes in expanded clonotypes. Both higher diversity and more naive CD4+ cells marked long-lived donors when set against aged donors.

About this clonotype itself: The antigen is unknown.

A second PCR of about 7 to 12 cycles used a sample-barcoded 5' primer and a J-beta primer mix. One entry per CDR3 protein, called by TCRdb with MiXCR from the 5' RACE reads. The data show fewer than 2,000,000 distinct CDR3 sequences, around 40% seen once. This CDR3 contains 14 residues. Trimming took off 1 base at V and 7 bases at J, with 12 bases between the two ends. CDR1 and CDR2 (germline): LNHNV, YYDKDF (reference sequence). This chain uses TRBV15 with TRBJ2-3; D is uncertain. Input material: blood. This clonotype was sampled from a human donor in good health. The CDR3 coding sequence is TGTGCCACCAGCAGAGGCCCCCTAACCTATACGCAGTATTTT. Protein: CATSRGPLTYTQYF.